Shown below are 22 T cell receptor beta chains from a single sample sequenced in a study of T cell repertoires in cytomegalovirus infection. TCRdb ran MiXCR on the reads and lists one entry per CDR3 protein. The sample has 250,000 to 300,000 distinct CDR3 sequences; over 20% are singletons. The specimen was PBMCs. These receptors came from a human donor in good health (CMV status not recorded). Some clones in this sample may be carry-over from other donors' samples.

This clonotype occurred a few times. The rearrangement joins TRBV2 to TRBJ1-5, with D perhaps matching TRBD1 (6 bases). The CDR3 extends over 13 amino acids. The germline V gene encodes CDR1 SNHLY and CDR2 FYNNEI. The germline V and J ends were trimmed by 7 bases and 5 bases, with 12 bases remaining between them. Written as DNA, the CDR3 is TGTGCCAGCACAAGGGAGGGGGATCAGCCCCAGCATTTT. It codes for CASTREGDQPQHF.

V is TRBV11-2 and J is TRBJ2-2; 9 bases agree with TRBD1. The ends lost 5 bases at V and 0 bases at J; junction bases unmatched: 19. Per germline, CDR1 SGHAT and CDR2 FQNNGV. The CDR3 contains 21 residues. The CDR3 is CASSPRAIGQGMLANTGELFF. The CDR3, as DNA: TGTGCCAGCAGCCCGAGGGCAATTGGACAGGGGATGTTGGCGAACACCGGGGAGCTGTTTTTT.

This chain uses TRBV10-3 with TRBJ2-7; 7 bases match TRBD2. Germline loops: CDR1 ENHRY, CDR2 SYGVKD. The trim removed 4 bases at V and 1 base at J, leaving 4 bases unmatched. This CDR3 is 14 amino acids long. Written as DNA, the CDR3 is TGTGCCATCAGTGTCCGACTAGCTTCCTACGAGCAGTACTTC. This gives the protein CAISVRLASYEQYF.

The rearrangement uses TRBV5-1 and TRBJ1-1, with no clear D. V shed 0 bases and J shed 4 bases, with 13 bases lying between them. The CDR3 covers 15 residues. Germline CDR1 reads SGHRS; CDR2 reads YFSETQ. This CDR3 is CASSLEGPHSTEAFF. In nucleotides, the CDR3 is TGCGCCAGCAGCTTGGAAGGCCCTCACAGCACTGAAGCTTTCTTT.

Only a few counts were recorded for this clonotype. The J gene is TRBJ2-5, the V gene TRBV28; D is ambiguous. Germline-derived CDR1 and CDR2 are MDHEN and SYDVKM. Trimming stripped 9 bases from V and 4 bases from J, with 12 bases between. The CDR3 length is 12 residues. The CDR3 sequence is CASNTLGETQYF. The CDR3 DNA reads TGTGCCAGTAACACTCTTGGAGAGACCCAGTACTTC.

The chain couples TRBV28 to TRBJ1-6; 12 nucleotides match TRBD1. There are 18 residues in the CDR3. Looked up from germline, CDR1 is MDHEN and CDR2 is SYDVKM. The ends lost 7 bases at V and 9 bases at J; junction bases unmatched: 16. CDR3 sequence: CASTPSGTGGKRSSPLHF. Written as DNA, the CDR3 is TGTGCCAGCACCCCCTCCGGGACAGGGGGCAAACGGTCTTCACCCCTCCACTTT.

This clonotype was counted between two and nine times. The rearrangement uses TRBV11-2 and TRBJ1-2; D unclear. In germline, CDR1 is SGHAT, CDR2 FQNNGV. The germline V and J ends were trimmed by 4 bases and 7 bases, with 13 bases remaining between them. This CDR3 comprises 13 residues. CDR3 residues: CASSSGAGAGYTF. The DNA for the CDR3 is TGTGCCAGCAGCTCGGGTGCGGGTGCTGGCTACACCTTC.

The sample holds many counts of this clonotype. The chain uses TRBV28 and TRBJ1-5; D is unresolved. The CDR3 is 15 amino acids. V lost 7 bases and J 0 bases, leaving 13 bases between the germline ends. Germline CDR1 reads MDHEN; CDR2 reads SYDVKM. The DNA for the CDR3 is TGTGCCAGCAAACGGGGAGGTAATAGCAATCAGCCCCAGCATTTT. Protein product: CASKRGGNSNQPQHF. The whole variable domain, filled in from reference TRBV28 and TRBJ1-5, reads DVKVTQSSRYLVKRTGEKVFLECVQDMDHENMFWYRQDPGLGLRLIYFSYDVKMKEKGDIPEGYSVSREKKERFSLILESASTNQTSMYLCASKRGGNSNQPQHFGDGTRLSIL.

This rearrangement joins TRBV28 to TRBJ2-3; weak D call: TRBD1 (7 bases). There are 16 residues in the CDR3. With 4 bases removed from V and 2 bases from J, the gap between germline ends came to 16 bases. Germline-derived CDR1 and CDR2 are MDHEN and SYDVKM. For the CDR3, the DNA is TGTGCCAGCAGTTGGGGGGACAGAACTTCCACAGATACGCAGTATTTT. Its translation is CASSWGDRTSTDTQYF. Drawing the rest from reference TRBV28 and TRBJ2-3, the complete variable domain is DVKVTQSSRYLVKRTGEKVFLECVQDMDHENMFWYRQDPGLGLRLIYFSYDVKMKEKGDIPEGYSVSREKKERFSLILESASTNQTSMYLCASSWGDRTSTDTQYFGPGTRLTVL.

Many counts were recorded for this clonotype. The chain uses TRBV7-2 and TRBJ2-5, with a tentative D call TRBD1 (6 bases). V dropped 3 bases and J dropped 4 bases, with 12 bases sitting between them. The CDR3 consists of 14 residues. Germline V gene data show CDR1 as SGHTA and CDR2 as FQGNSA. This CDR3 is CASSFRGGTETQYF. Written as DNA, the CDR3 is TGTGCCAGCAGCTTCCGAGGGGGAACAGAGACCCAGTACTTC.

This clonotype was recorded at least ten times. The CDR3 nucleotides read TGTGCCAGCAGCCGGACTAGCGGCCCTTGGGAGCAGTTCTTC. The encoded protein is CASSRTSGPWEQFF. V and J are TRBV7-2 and TRBJ2-1, with 10 bases aligning to TRBD2. With V trimmed by 5 bases and J by 10 bases, 8 bases remained unmatched. CDR1 and CDR2 (germline): SGHTA, FQGNSA. This CDR3 has 14 amino acids. Looking up the rest from reference TRBV7-2 and TRBJ2-1 gives the full variable domain: GAGVSQSPSNKVTEKGKDVELRCDPISGHTALYWYRQSLGQGLEFLIYFQGNSAPDKSGLPSDRFSAERTGGSVSTLTIQRTQQEDSAVYLCASSRTSGPWEQFFGPGTRLTVL.

The rearrangement uses TRBV28 and TRBJ2-6; D might be TRBD1 or TRBD2, each matching 6 bases. The CDR3 length is 16 residues. The V end lost 5 bases, the J end lost 3 bases, and 14 bases lay between the germline ends. The germline gives CDR1 MDHEN, CDR2 SYDVKM. The CDR3 DNA reads as TGTGCCAGCAGTCTCCCGGGGGCGAATGGGGCCAACGTCCTGACTTTC. This encodes CASSLPGANGANVLTF.

The table lists this clonotype with many counts. The V call is TRBV6-2 or TRBV6-3, the J call TRBJ1-3, with D unresolved. CDR3 length equals 14 residues. Trimming cost V 0 bases and J 4 bases, with 7 bases left between them. Per germline, CDR1 MNHEY and CDR2 SVGEGT. Here the CDR3 DNA reads TGTGCCAGCAGTTACTCCGACCCCGGAAACACCATATATTTT. This encodes CASSYSDPGNTIYF.

The chain joins TRBV7-2 to TRBJ1-6; 9 bases match TRBD1. V lost 5 bases to trimming and J lost 7 bases; unmatched junction nucleotides: 6. The CDR3 totals 15 residues. The germline V gene encodes CDR1 SGHTA and CDR2 FQGNSA. The CDR3 reads CASSTGDRENSPLHF. The CDR3 nucleotides read TGTGCCAGCAGCACAGGGGACAGGGAAAATTCACCCCTCCACTTT. Full variable domain (outside the CDR3, taken from reference TRBV7-2 and TRBJ1-6): GAGVSQSPSNKVTEKGKDVELRCDPISGHTALYWYRQSLGQGLEFLIYFQGNSAPDKSGLPSDRFSAERTGGSVSTLTIQRTQQEDSAVYLCASSTGDRENSPLHFGNGTRLTVT.

The V gene is TRBV6-1, the J gene TRBJ2-1, with D uncertain. The CDR3 loop spans 13 amino acids. V lost 5 bases, J lost 2 bases, and 7 bases lay in between. The germline V gene has CDR1 MNHNS and CDR2 SASEGT. The CDR3 sequence: CASSRRPYNEQFF. CDR3 coding DNA: TGTGCCAGCAGTCGAAGGCCCTACAATGAGCAGTTCTTC.

This clonotype was seen a handful of times. The chain has TRBV7-6 and TRBJ1-1, with 9 bases matching TRBD1. CDR1 SGHVS and CDR2 FNYEAQ come from the germline V gene. CDR3 length: 12 residues. V lost 3 bases and J lost 11; bases outside the gene matches: 4. The CDR3 sequence is CASSLTGGLAFF. In nucleotides, the CDR3 is TGTGCCAGCAGCTTGACAGGGGGTTTGGCTTTCTTT.

The chain recombines TRBV5-1 with TRBJ1-2; maybe TRBD1 (5 bases). Germline lookup yields CDR1 SGHRS and CDR2 YFSETQ. Trimming left V 0 bases short and J 2 bases short, with 11 bases between. The length of the CDR3 is 15 residues. CDR3 nucleotides: TGCGCCAGCAGCTTGGAGCAGGGCCTAAACTATGGCTACACCTTC. This gives the protein CASSLEQGLNYGYTF.

This clonotype was observed a handful of times. This chain joins TRBV20-1 and TRBJ2-2; 15 nucleotides align to TRBD2. The CDR3 contains 16 residues. J gave up 5 bases and V 6 bases, and 7 bases lay outside the gene matches. Per germline, CDR1 DFQATT and CDR2 SNEGSKA (reference sequence). DNA of the CDR3: TGCAGTGCCGGGGGACTAGCGGGAGGTCGTACCGGGGAGCTGTTTTTT. Amino acid sequence: CSAGGLAGGRTGELFF.

The chain is built from TRBV27 and TRBJ2-5, with D perhaps TRBD2 (6 bases). The CDR3 has 16 residues. Germline lookup yields CDR1 MNHEY and CDR2 SMNVEV (reference sequence). The ends were cut back, 2 bases at V and 0 bases at J, with 13 bases in the middle. The CDR3 DNA is TGTGCCAGCAGTTTAAGGGCTGGGGGGTACCAAGAGACCCAGTACTTC. It translates to CASSLRAGGYQETQYF.

In this sample, this clonotype turned up once. The V gene is TRBV7-9, the J gene TRBJ1-5; no clear D gene. V shed 1 base and J shed 7 bases, with 8 bases lying between them. The V gene's germline CDR1 is SEHNR and CDR2 FQNEAQ (reference sequence). This CDR3 is 13 amino acids long. DNA for the CDR3: TGTGCCAGCAGCTTAGATGGGATCCAGCCCCAGCATTTT. Translating gives CASSLDGIQPQHF.

This sequence joins TRBV5-1 and TRBJ2-3; TRBD1 matches at 7 bases. The CDR3 loop spans 13 amino acids. The junction had 7 bases not matched to a gene; V was cut back by 10 bases and J by 2 bases. From germline, CDR1 is SGHRS and CDR2 YFSETQ. CDR3 in DNA: TGCGCCTCCAGGGGGACCCTCACAGATACGCAGTATTTT. Residues: CASRGTLTDTQYF.

As for this clonotype: A clone one base away is much larger, so this may be a read error. The chain combines TRBV7-2 with TRBJ2-3; TRBD2 aligns across 13 bases. CDR1 is SGHTA, CDR2 FQGNSA, per germline. V gave up 4 bases and J gave up 4 bases; unmatched junction bases: 5. The CDR3 has 16 amino acids. CDR3 in DNA: TGTGCCAGCAGCTCGGGACTAGCGGGGATCTCAGATACGCAGTATTTT. Its translation is CASSSGLAGISDTQYF.